One and the same sample provided the 11 T cell receptor beta chains below, sequenced in a study of blood T cell repertoires in COVID-19. TCRdb's table, derived via immunoSEQ multiplex PCR, lists solely in-frame clones and lacks some. Of 200,000 to 300,000 clones detected, approximately 88% appear once; the ten largest clones hold roughly 2.6%. The source material was PBMCs or T cells enriched from blood (not recorded which). The receptors here all came from a woman aged 25-40 years with acute COVID-19.

This chain connects TRBV6-5 to TRBJ1-1; D ambiguous. Germline CDR1 is MNHEY and CDR2 is SVGAGI. V shed 1 base and J shed 0 bases, with 9 bases lying between them. The CDR3 covers 15 residues. CDR3 sequence (DNA): TGTGCCAGCAGTTACTACGAGGGTTTGAACACTGAAGCTTTCTTT. Its protein product is CASSYYEGLNTEAFF.

This chain links TRBV2 with TRBJ1-2; D not resolved. CDR3 length: 13 residues. Trimming removed 4 bases from V and 4 bases from J, with 10 bases in between. Germline-derived CDR1 and CDR2 are SNHLY and FYNNEI. DNA of the CDR3: TGTGCCAGCAGTGCGGAGGGAATCTATGGCTACACCTTC. Amino acids: CASSAEGIYGYTF. Complete variable domain (other parts from reference TRBV2 and TRBJ1-2): EPEVTQTPSHQVTQMGQEVILRCVPISNHLYFYWYRQILGQKVEFLVSFYNNEISEKSEIFDDQFSVERPDGSNFTLKIRSTKLEDSAMYFCASSAEGIYGYTFGSGTRLTVV.

CDR3 coding DNA: TGTGCCAGCAGTTACTCGAGGCAGTTGGATGGCTACACCTTC. It specifies CASSYSRQLDGYTF. The V and J genes are TRBV6-5 and TRBJ1-2; no definite D call. The CDR3 runs 14 residues. Germline V CDR1 and CDR2: MNHEY, SVGAGI. V dropped 0 bases and J dropped 6 bases, with 11 bases sitting between them.

The chain has TRBV6-5 and TRBJ1-1; D not resolved. V was clipped by 8 bases and J by 1 base, with 11 bases between them. CDR1 and CDR2 from the germline V gene are MNHEY and SVGAGI. The CDR3 length is 13 residues. CDR3 loop: CASPDGWNTEAFF. CDR3 DNA sequence: TGTGCCAGCCCTGACGGGTGGAACACTGAAGCTTTCTTT.

In its sample, this clone was seen once. This chain uses TRBV5-1 with TRBJ1-1, with D perhaps matching TRBD1 (6 bases). Germline V CDR1 and CDR2: SGHRS, YFSETQ. CDR3 length equals 15 residues. Trimming removed 1 base at V and 3 bases at J, with 13 bases between. Here the CDR3 reads CASSLSSAGDTEAFF. The CDR3 DNA follows: TGCGCCAGCAGCTTGAGTAGTGCAGGGGACACTGAAGCTTTCTTT.

The gene calls are TRBV6-2 or TRBV6-3 and TRBJ1-2; 7 bases align to TRBD1. Trimming at V came to 6 bases and at J to 5 bases, leaving 12 bases not matched to a gene. Germline assignment: CDR1 MNHEY and CDR2 SVGEGT. The CDR3 is 15 residues long. The CDR3 reads CASSSTRQGMYGYTF. In DNA form, the CDR3 reads TGTGCCAGCAGCTCCACCCGACAGGGAATGTATGGCTACACCTTC.

This clone was observed a few times. The chain uses TRBV9 and TRBJ2-5, with TRBD1 matching 7 bases. The germline V gene has CDR1 SGDLS and CDR2 YYNGEE. This CDR3 comprises 15 residues. J lost 0 bases, V lost 3 bases, and 5 bases had no gene match. DNA of the CDR3: TGTGCCAGCAGCGCCGGGACAGCGGACCAAGAGACCCAGTACTTC. This encodes CASSAGTADQETQYF.

This chain links TRBV27 with TRBJ2-7; tentative D call: TRBD1 (6 bases). CDR1 is MNHEY and CDR2 is SMNVEV in the germline V gene (reference sequence). This CDR3 has 13 amino acids. Trimming stripped 2 bases from V and 6 bases from J, with 11 bases between. DNA of the CDR3: TGTGCCAGCAGTTTAGGGACATGGGGCGAGCAGTACTTC. This codes for CASSLGTWGEQYF.

The chain uses TRBV6-2 or TRBV6-3 and TRBJ1-1; 8 nucleotides match TRBD1. Trimming took 6 bases from V and 0 from J; bases not matched to a gene: 9. The CDR3 covers 16 residues. Germline V lookup: CDR1 MNHEY, CDR2 SVGEGT. CDR3 bases: TGTGCCAGCAGCCCCCGGACAGGGTTAATGAACACTGAAGCTTTCTTT. Translating gives CASSPRTGLMNTEAFF.

The chain uses TRBV30 and TRBJ2-7; 10 nucleotides agree with TRBD1. Germline CDR1 and CDR2: GTSNPN and SVGIG (reference sequence). The V gene end was trimmed by 0 bases and the J gene end by 2 bases; junction bases not matched to a gene: 7. The length of the CDR3 is 16 residues. The CDR3 region has the DNA TGTGCCTGGAGTGTACGAGGACAGGGGGTCCCCTACGAGCAGTACTTC. It codes for CAWSVRGQGVPYEQYF.

This chain connects TRBV18 to TRBJ1-3, with a tentative D call TRBD1 (5 bases). Germline V gene data show CDR1 as KGHSH and CDR2 as LQKENI. The CDR3 is 17 amino acids. Trimming left V 2 bases short and J 2 bases short, with 16 bases between. The CDR3 DNA is TGTGCCAGCTCACCAGCAGGGCAAACTTCCCCTGGAAACACCATATATTTT. Encoded protein: CASSPAGQTSPGNTIYF.